Listed here is a single T cell receptor (beta chain). The CDR3 extends over 16 amino acids. The V gene's germline CDR1 is SGHTS and CDR2 YDEGEE. V shed 4 bases, J shed 4 bases, and the junction held 8 bases outside the gene matches. Treatment denoted: randomized to nivolumab then ipilimumab (arm A) or the reverse (arm B). From thawed PBMCs, live CD3+CD8+ cells negative for CD19 and CD56 were sorted. This sample is drawn from a study of sequential checkpoint blockade in melanoma. Background on the study: Both treatment sequences were followed by maintenance nivolumab.

Libraries were prepared by immunoSEQ multiplex PCR; TCRdb keeps only in-frame clonotypes and omits some of them. This sample yields about 13,000 clones, of which 82% are seen a single time; roughly 29% belongs to the top ten. The sequencing used CD8+ T cells sorted from blood (inferred from file names), collected from a patient given nivolumab and ipilimumab in sequence. The origin of this receptor is a human donor with melanoma. The chain joins TRBV5-8 to TRBJ2-3; TRBD1 matches at 11 bases. The CDR3 loop is CASSLRTGGWSDTQYF. In nucleotides, the CDR3 is TGTGCCAGCAGCCTTCGGACAGGGGGCTGGTCAGATACGCAGTATTTT.